In this sample, the clone carrying this TCR beta chain turned up a few times. Its cognate antigen is unknown. Making TCR cDNA involved 5'RACE template switching, which added UMIs and a universal primer site. TCRdb re-called the 5' RACE reads with MiXCR, one entry per CDR3 protein. The data contain around 340,000 distinct CDR3 sequences, approximately 12% of them singletons. This sample is part of a study of T cells after yellow fever vaccination. General observations from the study: A minor fraction of clonotypes spanned both CD4 and CD8 compartments. In FACS-sorted repertoires, abundant clonotypes from the bulk population could appear as contaminants. The secondary T-cell response peaked on day 5, not day 15, but was weaker.

The junction had 4 bases not matched to a gene; V was cut back by 5 bases and J by 4 bases. This CDR3 is built from 14 residues. Germline CDR1 is SGHVS and CDR2 is FNYEAQ. The sequence derives from a man aged 18 to 35 who received the YFV17D yellow fever vaccine. This specimen consisted of CD4+ T cells sorted from PBMCs, obtained 15 days after the yellow fever booster vaccination. The chain recombines TRBV7-6 with TRBJ2-2; 7 bases are a match to TRBD1. The CDR3 region is CASSQPGGTGELFF. The CDR3 DNA sequence: TGTGCCAGCAGCCAACCAGGGGGCACCGGGGAGCTGTTTTTT.